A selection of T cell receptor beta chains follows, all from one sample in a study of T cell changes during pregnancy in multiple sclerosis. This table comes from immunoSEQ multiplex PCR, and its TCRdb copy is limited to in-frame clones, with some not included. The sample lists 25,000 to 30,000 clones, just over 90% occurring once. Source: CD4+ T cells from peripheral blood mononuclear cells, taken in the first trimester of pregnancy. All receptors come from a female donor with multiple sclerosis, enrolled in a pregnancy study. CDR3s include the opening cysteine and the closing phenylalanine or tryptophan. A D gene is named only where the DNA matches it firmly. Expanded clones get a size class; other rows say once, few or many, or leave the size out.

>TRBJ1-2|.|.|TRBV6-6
TGTGCCAGCAGTAGCGGGGCGGTGCGGGGCTACACCTTC
CASSSGAVRGYTF
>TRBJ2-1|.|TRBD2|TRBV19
TGTGCCAGTAGTATCTTCACTAGCGGCTACAATGAGCAGTTCTTC
CASSIFTSGYNEQFF
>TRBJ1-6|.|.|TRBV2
TGTGCCAGCAGTAGACTCACCTTGCAATCACCCCTCCACTTT
CASSRLTLQSPLHF
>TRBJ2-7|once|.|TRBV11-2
TGTGCCAGCAGCTTCTTCGCCGGCTCCTACGAGCAGTACTTC
CASSFFAGSYEQYF
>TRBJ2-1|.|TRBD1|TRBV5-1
TGCGCCAGCAGCCCCGGCGGGACAGGGGGCTACAATGAGCAGTTCTTC
CASSPGGTGGYNEQFF
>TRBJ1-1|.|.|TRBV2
TGTGCCAGCATCGGACAGTCAGGCACTGAAGCTTTCTTT
CASIGQSGTEAFF
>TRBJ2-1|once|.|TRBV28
TGTGCCAGCAGTTCCCCCGGAGAGGGCAATGAGCAGTTCTTC
CASSSPGEGNEQFF
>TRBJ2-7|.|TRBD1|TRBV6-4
TGTGCCAGCAGTGACTCATCCCCACAGGGGCCATCAACCTACGAGCAGTACTTC
CASSDSSPQGPSTYEQYF
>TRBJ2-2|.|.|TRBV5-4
TGTGCCAGCAGCCCCGACGGCTCCAGGGGCCGCACCGGGGAGCTGTTTTTT
CASSPDGSRGRTGELFF
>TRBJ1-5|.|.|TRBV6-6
TGTGCCAGCAGTTTAGGCAGGGGCCAGCCCCAGCATTTT
CASSLGRGQPQHF
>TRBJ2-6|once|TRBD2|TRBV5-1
TGCGCCAGCAGCTTACCGGGACTAGCGGGGGGTACCTCTGGGGCCAACGTCCTGACTTTC
CASSLPGLAGGTSGANVLTF
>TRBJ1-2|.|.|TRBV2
TGTGCCAGCAGTGAAGGAAAGCACTATGGCTACACCTTC
CASSEGKHYGYTF
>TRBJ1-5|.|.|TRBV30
TGTGCCTGGAGTGCCCCCGAGCGGGGGGCGAATCAGCCCCAGCATTTT
CAWSAPERGANQPQHF
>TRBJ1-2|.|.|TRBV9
TGTGCCAGCAGCGTGGTTCCCCAAGCGTACGGCTACACCTTC
CASSVVPQAYGYTF
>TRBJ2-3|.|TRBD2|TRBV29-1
TGCAGCGTTGATAGCGGGGGCGGGGCAGATACGCAGTATTTT
CSVDSGGGADTQYF
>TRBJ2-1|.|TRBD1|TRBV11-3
TGTGCCAGCAGCTACCGGACAGGGAGAGACCAGTTCTTC
CASSYRTGRDQFF
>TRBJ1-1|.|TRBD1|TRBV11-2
TGTGCCAGCAGCTTAGATCAGGGGGCTGCTGAAGCTTTCTTT
CASSLDQGAAEAFF
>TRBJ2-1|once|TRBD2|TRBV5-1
TGCGCCAGCAGCCTACCGACTAGCGGGCACAATGAGCAGTTCTTC
CASSLPTSGHNEQFF
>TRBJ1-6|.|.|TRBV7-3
TGTGCCAGCAGCTGGGGCGGCGGGGATTCACCCCTCCACTTT
CASSWGGGDSPLHF
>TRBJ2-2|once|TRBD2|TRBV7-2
TGTGCCAGCAGCTTAGCGGTTTTTTGGGAGGGTCGGGCCGGGGAGCTGTTTTTT
CASSLAVFWEGRAGELFF